This TCR beta chain was obtained from a study of cytomegalovirus exposure and HLA in healthy donors. Overall study context: The early release's HLA-typed donors yielded roughly 85 million unique TCRs. General study results and limits: Equally common other TCR beta chains were less clonally expanded than HLA-associated ones, a later analysis found. Rarity held for most TCR sequences, but there were some public TCRs that occurred in many donors.

This clone appeared once. Its antigen is not identified. Primers: 60 Vbeta forward and 13 Jbeta reverse. The repertoire was sequenced with immunoSEQ multiplex PCR; TCRdb's copy has only in-frame clones and lacks some. The sample holds 85,000 to 90,000 clones, over 80% seen once. The CDR3 runs to 15 residues. CDR1 and CDR2 (germline): MDHEN, SYDVKM. The V end lost 4 bases, the J end lost 2 bases, and 14 bases lay between the germline ends. The TCR comes from a man younger than 35 in good health and CMV-seronegative. The rearrangement links TRBV28 to TRBJ1-1, with D uncertain. The sample was PBMCs. CDR3 coding DNA: TGTGCCAGCAGTTCCACCCCAACTGGTAACACTGAAGCTTTCTTT. This sequence encodes CASSSTPTGNTEAFF.